The clone carrying this TCR beta chain has ten or more counts. No antigen is known for it. The sample belongs to a study of shared clonotypes between healthy human individuals. Study-wide findings and caveats: Incomplete sequencing of sorted subsets was indicated by rarefaction despite large depth.

TCRdb keeps only in-frame clones here, not all; method: immunoSEQ multiplex PCR. Of more than 550,000 clones detected, around 70% appear once; the ten largest clones hold 1.8%. Trimming took off 1 base at V and 4 bases at J, with 5 bases between the two ends. This CDR3 comprises 13 residues. Germline V gives CDR1 SEHNR, CDR2 FQNEAQ (reference sequence). The receptor comes from a woman aged 25 to 45 in good health. The rearrangement joins TRBV7-9 to TRBJ1-3; D gene ambiguous. Sequencing input: memory CD4+ T cells sorted from blood. As for subset: CD45RA-negative fraction. The CDR3 sequence: CASSLDQGNTIYF. The DNA of the CDR3 is TGTGCCAGCAGCTTAGACCAGGGAAACACCATATATTTT.